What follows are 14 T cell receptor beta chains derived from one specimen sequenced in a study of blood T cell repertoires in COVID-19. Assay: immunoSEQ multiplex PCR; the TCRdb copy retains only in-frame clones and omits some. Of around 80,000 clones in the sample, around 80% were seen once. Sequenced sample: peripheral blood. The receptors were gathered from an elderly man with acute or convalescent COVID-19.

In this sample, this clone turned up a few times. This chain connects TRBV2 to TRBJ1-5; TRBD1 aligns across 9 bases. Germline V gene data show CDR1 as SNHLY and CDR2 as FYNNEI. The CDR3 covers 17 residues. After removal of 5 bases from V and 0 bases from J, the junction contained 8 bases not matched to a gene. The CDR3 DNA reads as TGTGCCAGCAGTAGGGGGGGACAGGGCTATAGCAATCAGCCCCAGCATTTT. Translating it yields CASSRGGQGYSNQPQHF.

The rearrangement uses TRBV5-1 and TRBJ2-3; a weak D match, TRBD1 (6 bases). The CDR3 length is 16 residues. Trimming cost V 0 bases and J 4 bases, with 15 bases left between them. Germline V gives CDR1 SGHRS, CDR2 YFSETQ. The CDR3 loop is CASSLGQGSKADTQYF. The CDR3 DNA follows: TGCGCCAGCAGCTTGGGCCAGGGGTCAAAGGCAGATACGCAGTATTTT.

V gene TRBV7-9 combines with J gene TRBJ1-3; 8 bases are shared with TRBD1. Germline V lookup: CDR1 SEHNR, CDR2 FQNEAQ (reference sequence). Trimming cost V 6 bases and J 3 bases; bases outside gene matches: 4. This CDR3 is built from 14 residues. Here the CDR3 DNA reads TGTGCCAGCAGTTTACAGGGGGTTGGAAACACCATATATTTT. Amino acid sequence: CASSLQGVGNTIYF. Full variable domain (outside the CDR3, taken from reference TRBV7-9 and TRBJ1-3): DTGVSQNPRHKITKRGQNVTFRCDPISEHNRLYWYRQTLGQGPEFLTYFQNEAQLEKSRLLSDRFSAERPKGSFSTLEIQRTEQGDSAMYLCASSLQGVGNTIYFGEGSWLTVV.

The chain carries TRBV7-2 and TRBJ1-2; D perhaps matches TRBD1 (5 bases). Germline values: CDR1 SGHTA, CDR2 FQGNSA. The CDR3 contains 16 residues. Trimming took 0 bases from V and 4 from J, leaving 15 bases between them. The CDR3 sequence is CASSLAAGGGAYGYTF. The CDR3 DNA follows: TGTGCCAGCAGCTTAGCGGCCGGGGGAGGGGCCTATGGCTACACCTTC.

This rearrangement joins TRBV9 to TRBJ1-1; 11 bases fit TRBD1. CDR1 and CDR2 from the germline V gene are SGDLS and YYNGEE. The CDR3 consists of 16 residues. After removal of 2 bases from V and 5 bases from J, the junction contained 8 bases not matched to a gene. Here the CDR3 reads CASSVAGQGANTEAFF. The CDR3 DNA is TGTGCCAGCAGCGTCGCAGGACAGGGGGCAAATACTGAAGCTTTCTTT.

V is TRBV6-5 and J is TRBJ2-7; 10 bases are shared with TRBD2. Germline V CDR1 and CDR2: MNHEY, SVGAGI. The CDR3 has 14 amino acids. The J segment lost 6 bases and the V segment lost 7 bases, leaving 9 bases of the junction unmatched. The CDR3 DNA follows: TGTGCCAGCAAGGCAGCGGGGGGGCGCCCCGAGCAGTACTTC. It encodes CASKAAGGRPEQYF.

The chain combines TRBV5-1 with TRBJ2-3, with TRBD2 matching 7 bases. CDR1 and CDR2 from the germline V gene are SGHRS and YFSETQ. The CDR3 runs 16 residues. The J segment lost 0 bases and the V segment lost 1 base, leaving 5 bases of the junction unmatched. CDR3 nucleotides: TGCGCCAGCAGCTTGCATCACGGGGGGAGCACAGATACGCAGTATTTT. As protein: CASSLHHGGSTDTQYF. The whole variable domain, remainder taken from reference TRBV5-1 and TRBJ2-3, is KAGVTQTPRYLIKTRGQQVTLSCSPISGHRSVSWYQQTPGQGLQFLFEYFSETQRNKGNFPGRFSGRQFSNSRSEMNVSTLELGDSALYLCASSLHHGGSTDTQYFGPGTRLTVL.

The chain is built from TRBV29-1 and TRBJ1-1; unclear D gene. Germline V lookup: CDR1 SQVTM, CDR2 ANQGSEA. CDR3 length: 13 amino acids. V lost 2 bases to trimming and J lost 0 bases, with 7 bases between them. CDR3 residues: CSVESSLNTEAFF. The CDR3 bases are TGCAGCGTTGAATCTAGCCTGAACACTGAAGCTTTCTTT.

The CDR3: CASSLDVSSYNEQFF. The CDR3 coding sequence is TGTGCCAGCAGCCTGGACGTTAGCTCCTACAATGAGCAGTTCTTC. The V gene is TRBV5-4, the J gene TRBJ2-1, with D hard to call. Germline CDR1 reads SGHNT; CDR2 reads YYREEE (reference sequence). The CDR3 contains 15 residues. The germline V and J ends were trimmed by 4 bases and 0 bases, with 11 bases remaining between them.

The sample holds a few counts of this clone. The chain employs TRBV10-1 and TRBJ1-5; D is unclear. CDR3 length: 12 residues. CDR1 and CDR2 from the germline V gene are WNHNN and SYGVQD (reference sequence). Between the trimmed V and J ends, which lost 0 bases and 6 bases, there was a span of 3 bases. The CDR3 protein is CASSESSQPQHF. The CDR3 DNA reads TGCGCCAGCAGTGAGTCCAGTCAGCCCCAGCATTTT.

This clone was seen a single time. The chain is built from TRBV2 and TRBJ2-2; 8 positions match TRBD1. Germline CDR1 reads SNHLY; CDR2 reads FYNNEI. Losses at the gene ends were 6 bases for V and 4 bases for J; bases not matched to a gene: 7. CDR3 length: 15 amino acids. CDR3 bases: TGTGCCAGCAGAAGAGAGACAGGGGTCACCGGGGAGCTGTTTTTT. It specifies CASRRETGVTGELFF.

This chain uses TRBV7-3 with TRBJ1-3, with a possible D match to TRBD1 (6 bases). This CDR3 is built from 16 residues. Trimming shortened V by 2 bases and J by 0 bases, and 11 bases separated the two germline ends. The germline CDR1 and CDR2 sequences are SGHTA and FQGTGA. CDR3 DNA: TGTGCCAGCAGCTTATCCCCAGGGGCCTCTGGAAACACCATATATTTT. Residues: CASSLSPGASGNTIYF.

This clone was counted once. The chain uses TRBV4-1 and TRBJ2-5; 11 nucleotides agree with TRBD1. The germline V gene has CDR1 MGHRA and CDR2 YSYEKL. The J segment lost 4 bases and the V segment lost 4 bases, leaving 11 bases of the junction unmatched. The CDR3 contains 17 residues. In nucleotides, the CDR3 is TGCGCCAGCAGCCGCCTCGGCGGGACAGGGGGAGGAGAGACCCAGTACTTC. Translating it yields CASSRLGGTGGGETQYF.

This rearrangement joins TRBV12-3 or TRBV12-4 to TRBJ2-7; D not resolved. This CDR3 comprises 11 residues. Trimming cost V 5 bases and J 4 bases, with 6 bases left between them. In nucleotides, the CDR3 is TGTGCCAGCAGTGCAGCGTACGAGCAGTACTTC. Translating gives CASSAAYEQYF.